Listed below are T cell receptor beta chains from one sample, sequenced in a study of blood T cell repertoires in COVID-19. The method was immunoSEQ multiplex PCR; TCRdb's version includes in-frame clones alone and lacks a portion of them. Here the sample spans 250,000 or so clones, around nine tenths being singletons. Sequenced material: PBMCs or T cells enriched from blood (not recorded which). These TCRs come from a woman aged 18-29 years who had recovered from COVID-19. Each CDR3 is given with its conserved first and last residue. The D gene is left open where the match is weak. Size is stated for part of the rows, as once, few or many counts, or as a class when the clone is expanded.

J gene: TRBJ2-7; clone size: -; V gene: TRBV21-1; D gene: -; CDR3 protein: CASSKECEDYIDYYYEQYF; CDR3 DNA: TGTGCCAGCAGCAAAGAGTGTGAGGACTACATAGACTATTACTACGAGCAGTACTTC
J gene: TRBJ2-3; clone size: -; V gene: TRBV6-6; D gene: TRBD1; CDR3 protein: CASSYRDRNAYTQYF; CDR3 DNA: TGTGCCAGCAGTTATCGGGACAGGAATGCCTATACGCAGTATTTT
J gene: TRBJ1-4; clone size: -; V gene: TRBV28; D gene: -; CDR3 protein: CASSPAGATNEKLFF; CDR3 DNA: TGTGCCAGCAGTCCCGCCGGGGCAACTAATGAAAAACTGTTTTTT
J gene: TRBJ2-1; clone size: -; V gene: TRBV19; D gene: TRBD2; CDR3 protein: CASSIDTSGRNEQFF; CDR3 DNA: TGTGCCAGTAGTATAGATACTAGCGGACGCAATGAGCAGTTCTTC
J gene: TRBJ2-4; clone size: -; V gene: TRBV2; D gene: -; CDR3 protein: CASNGGPLNIQYF; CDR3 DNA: TGTGCCAGCAATGGTGGGCCGCTAAACATTCAGTACTTC
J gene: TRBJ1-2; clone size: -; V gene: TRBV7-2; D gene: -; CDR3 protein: CASSLGGASNYGYTF; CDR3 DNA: TGTGCCAGCAGCTTGGGGGGGGCATCTAACTATGGCTACACCTTC
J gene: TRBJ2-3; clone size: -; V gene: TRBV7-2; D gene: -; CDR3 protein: CASSLLGTDTQYF; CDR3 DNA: TGTGCCAGCAGCTTACTCGGCACAGATACGCAGTATTTT
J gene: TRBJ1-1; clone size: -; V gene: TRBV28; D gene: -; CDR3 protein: CATVDTEAFF; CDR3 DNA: TGTGCCACCGTTGACACTGAAGCTTTCTTT
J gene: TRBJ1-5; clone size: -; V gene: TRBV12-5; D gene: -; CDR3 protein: CASGLVIPRTYSNQPQHF; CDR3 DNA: TGTGCTAGTGGTTTAGTGATTCCTAGAACCTATAGCAATCAGCCCCAGCATTTT
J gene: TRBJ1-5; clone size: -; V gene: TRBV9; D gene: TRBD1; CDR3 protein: CASSPRDTGDQPQHF; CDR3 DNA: TGTGCCAGCAGCCCGCGGGACACAGGGGATCAGCCCCAGCATTTT
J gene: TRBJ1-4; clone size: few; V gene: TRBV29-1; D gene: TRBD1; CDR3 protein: CSVKGQYNEKLFF; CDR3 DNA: TGCAGCGTTAAGGGACAGTATAATGAAAAACTGTTTTTT